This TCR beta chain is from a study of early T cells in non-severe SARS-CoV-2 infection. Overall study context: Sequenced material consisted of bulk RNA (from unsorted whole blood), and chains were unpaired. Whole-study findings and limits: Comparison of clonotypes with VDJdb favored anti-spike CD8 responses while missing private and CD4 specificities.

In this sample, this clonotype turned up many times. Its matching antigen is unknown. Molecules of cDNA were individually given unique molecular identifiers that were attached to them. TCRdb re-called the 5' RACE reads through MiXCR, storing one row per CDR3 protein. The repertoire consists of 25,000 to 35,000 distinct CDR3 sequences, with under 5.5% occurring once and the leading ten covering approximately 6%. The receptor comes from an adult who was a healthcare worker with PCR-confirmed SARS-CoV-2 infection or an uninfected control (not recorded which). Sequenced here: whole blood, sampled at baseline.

CDR3 protein: CAISVGGNAKNIQYF. The CDR3 DNA reads as TGTGCCATCAGTGTTGGCGGGAACGCCAAAAACATTCAGTACTTC. The rearrangement uses TRBV10-3 and TRBJ2-4; a possible D gene is TRBD2 (6 bases). V lost 4 bases and J lost 1, with 11 bases in between. Germline V gives CDR1 ENHRY, CDR2 SYGVKD. This CDR3 spans 15 amino acids.